The rows below give T cell receptor beta chains drawn from one sample of a study of Graves' ophthalmopathy and Graves' hyperthyroidism. In TCRdb, the multiplex PCR reads were re-called with MiXCR into one record per CDR3 protein. Found here are 300,000 to 350,000 distinct CDR3 sequences, 17% of them singletons; the top ten hold roughly an eighth. Sequenced material: peripheral blood. All receptors come from an adult man with Graves' ophthalmopathy. The conserved cysteine and the conserved F or W are not part of the CDR3 here. The order of the fields is clone size, V gene, J gene, CDR3 protein. Not all rows give a size; the values are once, few, many and, for expanded clones, a class.

many	TRBV2	TRBJ1-2	ASTRGPRDGYT
NA	TRBV19	TRBJ1-5	ASSWSWNQPQH
many	TRBV6-2/TRBV6-3	TRBJ1-1	ASSYGEYTEAF
many	TRBV5-1	TRBJ1-5	ASSLGASSNQPQH
NA	TRBV6-5	TRBJ1-2	ASSYSTLTGHDYGYT
many	TRBV27	TRBJ2-5	ASSLRSGRGETQY
many	TRBV11-1	TRBJ1-2	ASSSSSYGYT
NA	TRBV29-1	TRBJ2-5	SVAVETQY
NA	TRBV20-1	TRBJ2-5	SIFSGGEKETQY
many	TRBV6-1	TRBJ2-7	ASSEGGASYEQY
NA	TRBV27	TRBJ1-1	ASRLGQPGYDEAF